This T cell receptor (beta chain) was retrieved from a study of shared clonotypes between healthy human individuals. TCRdb keeps only in-frame clones here, not all; method: immunoSEQ multiplex PCR. The sample lists around 320,000 clones, 87% occurring once. The sequence derives from a man in his late teens or twenties in good health. Specimen: memory CD8+ T cells sorted from blood. Subset here: CD45RO+ cells pooled with CCR7-negative TemRA cells.

CDR3 region: CASSPNGGDSPLHF. The CDR3 nucleotides are TGTGCCAGCAGCCCCAATGGGGGGGATTCACCCCTCCACTTT. The genes are TRBV11-2 and TRBJ1-6; weak D call: TRBD1 (5 bases). This CDR3 is built from 14 residues. V lost 5 bases to trimming and J lost 8 bases, with 13 bases between them. Germline loops: CDR1 SGHAT, CDR2 FQNNGV.